This TCR beta chain is drawn from a study of the immune and genomic landscape of osteosarcoma. Study-wide context: Over 75% presented with localized disease at diagnosis. General study results and limits: About five repertoires, each under 100 clonotypes, were dominated by one hyperexpanded clone.

Concerning this clone: Its target is unknown.

Measured with immunoSEQ multiplex PCR; TCRdb has only the in-frame clones, and not every one. Among roughly 3,000 clones listed, roughly three quarters were seen once. This receptor was identified in a woman under 30 with osteosarcoma. The sequenced material came from metastatic tumor tissue from the lung.

CDR3: CASSASGGLGYGYTF. DNA for the CDR3: TGTGCCAGCAGCGCCTCAGGGGGCTTAGGTTATGGCTACACCTTC. The chain recombines TRBV5-5 with TRBJ1-2; TRBD1 matches 8 bases. This CDR3 comprises 15 residues. J lost 5 bases, V lost 4 bases, and 10 bases had no gene match. The V gene's germline CDR1 is SGHKS and CDR2 YYEKEE (reference sequence).